The clone carrying this T cell receptor beta chain came up a few times. Mouse names are used for the genes. With the read ending 1 residue before the CDR3 end, the germline J gene is used to fill in that end. Time point of the sample: mouse harvest day 7 after allogeneic transplant. Tail vein injection delivered 10^7 T-cell-depleted bone marrow cells and 10^6 splenic CD5+ T cells. The repertoire was sequenced with immunoSEQ multiplex PCR; TCRdb's copy has only in-frame clones and lacks some. The sample includes over 7,000 clones, about 51% of them seen just once. The sample is drawn from a study of tissue T cells after allogeneic stem cell transplantation. Trimming removed 5 bases from V and 0 bases from J, with 11 bases in between. CDR3 size: 15 residues. CDR1 and CDR2 (germline): SGHSA, FRNQAP.

The sample was gut tissue. The clonotype comes from a female BALB/c mouse given C57BL/6 T cells with graft-versus-host disease after an allogeneic hematopoietic cell transplant. The rearrangement joins TRBV16 to TRBJ1-3; D uncertain. Partial CDR3 DNA: TGTGCAAGCAGCCCCCGGGTTTATTCTGGAAATACGCTCTAT. Its protein is CASSPRVYSGNTLY. The CDR3 in full is CASSPRVYSGNTLYF.